The text below deals with one TCR beta chain. The data belong to a study of blood T cell repertoires in COVID-19. Profiling relied on immunoSEQ multiplex PCR, and the TCRdb table lists in-frame clones only, not all of them. The sample contains tens of thousands of clones, around nine tenths of which appear only once. Trimming took 2 bases from V and 6 from J, leaving 18 bases between them. Germline V gene lookup returns CDR1 KGHSH and CDR2 LQKENI. This CDR3 has 16 residues. The V gene is TRBV18, the J gene TRBJ2-3, with a possible D match to TRBD2 (6 bases). Input material: peripheral blood. The TCR originated in a man aged 50 to 60 with active COVID-19. In nucleotides, the CDR3 is TGTGCCAGCTCACCAGGTCGAGGCGGGGCCCAGGATACGCAGTATTTT. Amino acid sequence: CASSPGRGGAQDTQYF.